The 17 T cell receptor delta chains presented below share a single source sample, sequenced in a study of gamma-delta chains in newborns, infants, children. TCRdb re-called the reads through CATT. There are around 10,000 delta-chain clones in the sample; around 8.2% occur only once, and roughly 8.3% lies in the top ten. Material: blood. All receptors come from a child who was a newborn, infant or young child, either healthy, febrile or measles-vaccinated (not recorded which).

This clone was seen more than once but under ten times. A junction boundary mismatches the germline segment, possibly from a read error. This chain uses TRDV2 with TRDJ1; 13 bases are a match to TRDD3. Germline V gene lookup returns CDR1 GEAIGNYY and CDR2 EKD. The CDR3 length is 18 residues. CDR3 in DNA: TGTGCCTGTGACACCGTGGAAACTGGGGGATACGGGACCGATAAACCCATCTTT. Its translation: CACDTVETGGYGTDKPIF.

This clone was seen more than once but under ten times. A much larger clone is a single base away; this may be a read error. The chain uses TRDV2 and TRDJ1; 8 nucleotides agree with TRDD3. The CDR3 covers 20 residues. From germline, CDR1 is GEAIGNYY and CDR2 EKD. The CDR3 spells CAYDTVWGIGSPGSTDKLIF. As DNA, the CDR3 is TGTGCCTATGACACCGTATGGGGGATTGGCTCCCCGGGGAGCACCGATAAACTCATCTTT.

The genes are TRDV2 and TRDJ1; 9 bases are a match to TRDD3. The CDR3 is made up of 17 amino acids. In germline, CDR1 is GEAIGNYY, CDR2 EKD. The V and J ends lost 0 bases and 0 bases, in that order; junction bases with no gene match: 7. The CDR3 region is CACDTVTGGQYTDKLIF. The CDR3 nucleotides read TGTGCCTGTGACACCGTTACTGGGGGACAGTACACCGATAAACTCATCTTT.

This clone has a handful of counts. A much larger clone sits a single nucleotide away, making a read error possible. Other DNA sequences within the sample encode an identical CDR3. The chain joins TRDV2 to TRDJ3; TRDD3 aligns across 12 bases. Losses at the gene ends were 0 bases for V and 0 bases for J; bases not matched to a gene: 5. This CDR3 has 20 residues. Germline V lookup: CDR1 GEAIGNYY, CDR2 EKD. The CDR3 sequence is CACDTVLGDTSSWDTRQMFF. The CDR3 DNA reads TGTGCCTGTGACACCGTACTGGGGGATACTAGCTCCTGGGACACCCGACAGATGTTTTTC.

Regarding this clone: The same CDR3 arises from other DNA sequences in this sample as well. V usage is TRDV2 and J usage is TRDJ3; 11 positions match TRDD3. Trimming took 0 bases from V and 0 from J; bases not matched to a gene: 3. The V gene's germline CDR1 is GEAIGNYY and CDR2 EKD. This CDR3 is 19 amino acids long. The CDR3 DNA reads TGTGCCTGTGACACCGTGGGGGATACGAGCTCCTGGGACACCCGACAGATGTTTTTC. Its translation: CACDTVGDTSSWDTRQMFF.

This clone was picked up a small number of times. TCRdb's protein does not match the DNA translation at residue 10; the protein provided is translated from the DNA. This sample also contains other DNA sequences that code for the same CDR3. The rearrangement uses TRDV2 and TRDJ3, with 13 bases aligning to TRDD3. This CDR3 has 19 amino acids. V was clipped by 3 bases and J by 0 bases; unmatched bases: 4. Germline V CDR1 and CDR2: GEAIGNYY, EKD. CDR3 DNA sequence: TGTGCCTGTGACGTACTGGGGGATACGCGCTCCTGGGACACCCGACAGATGTTTTTC. This encodes CACDVLGDTRSWDTRQMFF.

J is TRDJ2 and V is TRDV2, with D maybe TRDD3 (5 bases). This CDR3 region has 15 residues. CDR1 and CDR2 (germline): GEAIGNYY, EKD. Trimming cost V 2 bases and J 4 bases, with 13 bases left between them. The CDR3 protein is CACDRIGDPTAQLFF. In DNA, the CDR3 is TGTGCCTGTGACAGGATCGGGGACCCGACAGCACAACTCTTCTTT.

The sample holds a few counts of this clone. Other nucleotide sequences in the sample specify the same CDR3. The chain couples TRDV1 to TRDJ1; 10 bases are a match to TRDD3. Germline-derived CDR1 and CDR2 are TSWWSYY and QGS. The CDR3 runs to 19 residues. V shed 4 bases, J shed 10 bases, and the junction held 24 bases outside the gene matches. Here the CDR3 DNA reads TGTGCTCTTGGGGCCCCTTACCCTTCCTTGGGGGATACAAGCAGCGCACTCATCTTT. Its protein is CALGAPYPSLGDTSSALIF.

This clone appeared a few times. TCRdb shows a much larger clone's protein in place of this DNA's translation, and the two differ at residue 15, likely through a read error; the protein shown is translated from the DNA. This chain joins TRDV2 and TRDJ1; the D gene is possibly TRDD3 (7 bases). CDR1 GEAIGNYY and CDR2 EKD come from the germline V gene. The CDR3 sequence is 19 residues long. The CDR3 is CACDTIPPTLGVNTGKLIF. DNA for the CDR3: TGTGCCTGTGACACGATTCCTCCTACGCTGGGGGTTAACACCGGTAAACTCATCTTT.

This clone was counted only a few times. The genes are TRDV1 and TRDJ1, with 9 bases identical to TRDD2. The junction had 15 bases not matched to a gene; V was cut back by 1 base and J by 3 bases. Germline V lookup: CDR1 TSWWSYY, CDR2 QGS. The CDR3 is 19 residues long. CDR3 bases: TGTGCTCTTGGGGAACCGCCGGCCTTCCTACCCCTCTGGGCCGATAAACTCATCTTT. Amino acids: CALGEPPAFLPLWADKLIF.

About this clone: A much bigger clone sits one base away, suggesting this may be a read error. Other DNA sequences in this specimen translate into the identical CDR3. The chain couples TRDV2 to TRDJ3, with 10 bases that match TRDD3. This CDR3 is built from 18 residues. Germline CDR1 GEAIGNYY, CDR2 EKD. Trimming took 0 bases from V and 0 from J; bases not matched to a gene: 1. In nucleotides, the CDR3 is TGTGCCTGTGACACCGGGGGATACGACTCCTGGGACACCCGACAGATGTTTTTC. Residues: CACDTGGYDSWDTRQMFF.

As to this clone: The DNA translation disagrees with the TCRdb protein at residue 4, so the protein in this description comes from the DNA. In DNA form, the CDR3 reads TGTGCCTGTGGCACCGCGGGGACAAGCTCCTGGGACACCCGACAGATGTTTTTC. The encoded protein is CACGTAGTSSWDTRQMFF. This chain links TRDV2 with TRDJ3; possibly TRDD3 for D (5 bases). This CDR3 has 18 amino acids. CDR1 is GEAIGNYY, CDR2 EKD, per germline.

In this sample, this clone turned up a few times. J is TRDJ1 and V is TRDV2, with TRDD3 identical over 7 bases. Looked up from germline, CDR1 is GEAIGNYY and CDR2 is EKD. This CDR3 has 16 amino acids. The ends lost 0 bases at V and 2 bases at J; junction bases unmatched: 8. The CDR3 region has the DNA TGTGCCTGTGACACCGGTTTCGGGGATATGACCGATAAACTCATCTTT. Protein: CACDTGFGDMTDKLIF.

Within the sample, this clone is medium-sized. The V gene is TRDV2, the J gene TRDJ1, with 8 bases matching TRDD3. Germline V CDR1 and CDR2: GEAIGNYY, EKD. The CDR3 has 15 residues. V was pared by 2 bases and J by 4 bases, with 8 bases of the junction left unmatched. The CDR3 here is CACDKLGAVIDKLIF. In nucleotides, the CDR3 is TGTGCCTGTGACAAACTGGGGGCCGTGATCGATAAACTCATCTTT.

The chain combines TRDV1 with TRDJ1; D perhaps matches TRDD3 (6 bases). Per the germline V gene, CDR1 is TSWWSYY and CDR2 is QGS. Deletions cut 4 bases from V and 0 bases from J, with 24 bases between. The CDR3 runs to 19 residues. This CDR3 is CALGGRTVPMGVYTDKLIF. The CDR3 coding sequence is TGTGCTCTTGGGGGACGTACCGTCCCGATGGGGGTTTACACCGATAAACTCATCTTT.

By sample fraction, this clone is medium-sized (0.01 to 0.1%). The chain has TRDV2 and TRDJ3, with 10 nucleotides matching TRDD3. The V and J ends lost 0 bases and 4 bases, in that order; junction bases with no gene match: 8. Germline V gene lookup returns CDR1 GEAIGNYY and CDR2 EKD. This CDR3 has 19 amino acids. The chain's CDR3 is CACDTAYWGIQWDTRQMFF. CDR3 coding DNA: TGTGCCTGTGACACCGCGTACTGGGGGATTCAATGGGACACCCGACAGATGTTTTTC.

This chain joins TRDV2 and TRDJ2; TRDD3 matches at 12 bases. Germline V lookup: CDR1 GEAIGNYY, CDR2 EKD. V shed 1 base, J shed 3 bases, and the junction held 8 bases outside the gene matches. The CDR3 extends over 18 amino acids. CDR3 loop: CACDTLLGDTSMTAQLFF. Written as DNA, the CDR3 is TGTGCCTGTGACACGTTACTGGGGGATACAAGTATGACAGCACAACTCTTCTTT.